This T cell receptor (beta chain) appears in the sequencing data of a study of circulating CD8 cells and anti-PD-1 response in melanoma. Study summary: Of around 13 patients, seven got anti-PD-1 first and six had prior therapy. Points from the study as a whole: Patients included both untreated and previously treated individuals. DNEG was most diverse; TIGIT repertoires were least diverse.

TCR libraries were prepared from around 15 ng of total RNA with the QIAseq Immune Repertoire TCR panel. TCRdb itself ran the reads through MiXCR, one entry per CDR3 protein. The table records about 1,100 distinct CDR3 sequences, 7% to 9% of them present only once. Live CD3+CD8+TCRalphabeta+ cells were sorted into four subsets by PD-1 and/or TIGIT. This clonotype is classed as large. Its antigen remains unidentified. The TCR originated in a human donor with melanoma. The specimen comprised CD8+ T cells from PBMCs, sampled at baseline or after one month of anti-PD-1 therapy (not recorded which).

The CDR3 region has the DNA TGTGCCAGCAGCTTAGGTCTTACTAGTCAAGGGACCGGGGAGCTGTTTTTT. Amino acid sequence: CASSLGLTSQGTGELFF. This chain uses TRBV7-2 with TRBJ2-2; maybe TRBD2 (5 bases). Per the germline V gene, CDR1 is SGHTA and CDR2 is FQGNSA. Trimming pared 1 base from V and 5 bases from J, leaving 17 bases between. The CDR3 loop spans 17 amino acids. Full variable domain (missing parts from reference TRBV7-2 and TRBJ2-2): GAGVSQSPSNKVTEKGKDVELRCDPISGHTALYWYRQSLGQGLEFLIYFQGNSAPDKSGLPSDRFSAERTGGSVSTLTIQRTQQEDSAVYLCASSLGLTSQGTGELFFGEGSRLTVL.